Presented here are 8 T cell receptor beta chains from one specimen sequenced in a study of blood T cell repertoires in COVID-19. TCRdb keeps only in-frame clones here, not all; method: immunoSEQ multiplex PCR. Of roughly 700,000 clones listed, approximately 90% are singletons. The sequencing input was peripheral blood. The receptors derive from a woman under 30 with acute or convalescent COVID-19.

This chain uses TRBV3-1 (or the pseudogene TRBV3-2) with TRBJ1-5; TRBD1 is a possible D gene (6 bases). This CDR3 comprises 15 residues. The V gene's germline CDR1 is LGHDT and CDR2 YNNKEL (reference sequence). V shed 0 bases and J shed 8 bases, with 14 bases lying between them. This CDR3 reads CASSQDRGGTKPQHF. The CDR3 bases are TGTGCCAGCAGCCAAGATCGGGGGGGGACAAAGCCCCAGCATTTT.

The count of this clone is one. This rearrangement joins TRBV3-1 (or the pseudogene TRBV3-2) to TRBJ1-2; D unclear. CDR1 and CDR2 (germline): LGHDT, YNNKEL (reference sequence). The CDR3 totals 14 residues. V lost 1 base and J 7 bases, leaving 13 bases between the germline ends. Here the CDR3 reads CASSQGSMGVGYTF. The DNA for the CDR3 is TGTGCCAGCAGCCAAGGGTCAATGGGAGTTGGCTACACCTTC.

The J gene is TRBJ2-2, the V gene TRBV27; tentatively, D is TRBD1 (6 bases). CDR3 length: 14 amino acids. Germline V CDR1 and CDR2: MNHEY, SMNVEV (reference sequence). The V end lost 10 bases, the J end lost 1 base, and 13 bases lay between the germline ends. The CDR3 loop is CATTGQMNTGELFF. The CDR3 region has the DNA TGTGCCACCACCGGACAGATGAACACCGGGGAGCTGTTTTTT.

The sample holds one count of this clone. This chain uses TRBV7-9 with TRBJ2-5; D possibly corresponds to TRBD2 (5 bases). Per germline, CDR1 SEHNR and CDR2 FQNEAQ (reference sequence). The CDR3 has 16 residues. V lost 4 bases to trimming and J lost 1 base, with 16 bases between them. The CDR3: CASSSSYSDTQETQYF. In nucleotides, the CDR3 is TGTGCCAGCAGCTCTTCTTATAGCGATACCCAAGAGACCCAGTACTTC.

The rearrangement joins TRBV5-1 to TRBJ1-6; D not resolved. V was cut by 0 bases and J by 7 bases, with 11 bases left in between. CDR1 is SGHRS, CDR2 YFSETQ, per germline. The CDR3 totals 15 residues. The chain's CDR3 is CASSLGGGSNSPLHF. CDR3 bases: TGCGCCAGCAGCTTGGGCGGAGGATCAAATTCACCCCTCCACTTT.

As regards this clone: Other nucleotide sequences in the sample specify the same CDR3. This rearrangement joins TRBV5-1 to TRBJ2-7; D gene uncertain. Germline V gene lookup returns CDR1 SGHRS and CDR2 YFSETQ. The V end lost 0 bases, the J end lost 4 bases, and 2 bases lay between the germline ends. The CDR3 is made up of 11 amino acids. CDR3 bases: TGCGCCAGCAGCTTGGCGTACGAGCAGTACTTC. It codes for CASSLAYEQYF.

The chain recombines TRBV4-3 with TRBJ2-7; D is undetermined. The CDR3 is 15 amino acids. Trimming removed 4 bases at V and 2 bases at J, with 15 bases between. Germline loops: CDR1 LGHNA, CDR2 YSLEER. For the CDR3, the DNA is TGCGCCAGCAGCCCGCAGTATCAGTTTCCCTACGAGCAGTACTTC. It codes for CASSPQYQFPYEQYF.

V and J are TRBV10-3 and TRBJ1-3; 7 nucleotides align to TRBD1. The CDR3 has 14 residues. CDR1 and CDR2 (germline): ENHRY, SYGVKD. V dropped 6 bases and J dropped 2; count of bases not matched to a gene: 4. This CDR3 reads CAISADRAGNTIYF. The CDR3 coding sequence is TGTGCCATCAGCGCTGACAGGGCTGGAAACACCATATATTTT.